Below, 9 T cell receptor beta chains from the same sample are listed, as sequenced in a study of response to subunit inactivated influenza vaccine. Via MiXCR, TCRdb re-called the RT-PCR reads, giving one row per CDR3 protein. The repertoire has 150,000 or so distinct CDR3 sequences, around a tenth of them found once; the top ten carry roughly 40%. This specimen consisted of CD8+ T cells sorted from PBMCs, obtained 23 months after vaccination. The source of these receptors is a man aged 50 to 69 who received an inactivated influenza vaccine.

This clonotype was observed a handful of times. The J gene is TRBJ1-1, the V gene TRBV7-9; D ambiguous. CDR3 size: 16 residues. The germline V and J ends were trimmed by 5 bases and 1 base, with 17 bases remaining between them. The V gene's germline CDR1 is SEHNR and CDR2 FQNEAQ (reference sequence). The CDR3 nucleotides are TGTGCCAGCAGCCTTTCCCGATTGACGGAGAACACTGAAGCTTTCTTT. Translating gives CASSLSRLTENTEAFF.

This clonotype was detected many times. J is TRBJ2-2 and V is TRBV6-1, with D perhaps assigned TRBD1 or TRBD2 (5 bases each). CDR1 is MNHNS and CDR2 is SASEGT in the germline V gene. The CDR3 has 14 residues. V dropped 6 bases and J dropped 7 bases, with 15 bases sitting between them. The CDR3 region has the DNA TGTGCCAGCAGGTCCGGGACGTTCGTCGGGGAGCTGTTTTTT. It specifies CASRSGTFVGELFF.

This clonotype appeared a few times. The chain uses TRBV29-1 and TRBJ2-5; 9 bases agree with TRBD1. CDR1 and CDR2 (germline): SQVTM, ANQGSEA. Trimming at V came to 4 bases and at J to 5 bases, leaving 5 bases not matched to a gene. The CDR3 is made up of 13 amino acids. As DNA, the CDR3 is TGCAGCGTTGGGGGGACAGGGCCCGAGACCCAGTACTTC. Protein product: CSVGGTGPETQYF.

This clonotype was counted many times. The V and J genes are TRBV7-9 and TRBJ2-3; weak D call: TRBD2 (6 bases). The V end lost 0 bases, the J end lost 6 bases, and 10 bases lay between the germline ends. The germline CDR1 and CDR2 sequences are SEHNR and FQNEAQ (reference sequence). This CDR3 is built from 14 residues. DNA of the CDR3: TGTGCCAGCAGCTTAGCGTCGGGGGTGGATACGCAGTATTTT. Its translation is CASSLASGVDTQYF.

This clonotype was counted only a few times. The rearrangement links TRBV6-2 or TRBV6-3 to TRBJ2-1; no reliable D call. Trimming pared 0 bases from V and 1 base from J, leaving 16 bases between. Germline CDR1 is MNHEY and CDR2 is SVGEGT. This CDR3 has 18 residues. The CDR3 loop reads CASSYSKLDPQSYNEQFF. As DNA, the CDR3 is TGTGCCAGCAGTTACTCGAAATTGGACCCCCAGTCCTACAATGAGCAGTTCTTC.

The DNA for the CDR3 is TGTGCCAGCAGCTGGACAGGGGGGCAATACGAGCAGTACTTC. Encoded protein: CASSWTGGQYEQYF. The chain recombines TRBV11-2 with TRBJ2-7, with 10 bases identical to TRBD1. In germline, CDR1 is SGHAT, CDR2 FQNNGV. Trimming took 4 bases from V and 4 from J; bases not matched to a gene: 4. This CDR3 spans 14 amino acids. Variable domain in full (rest from reference TRBV11-2 and TRBJ2-7): EAGVAQSPRYKIIEKRQSVAFWCNPISGHATLYWYQQILGQGPKLLIQFQNNGVVDDSQLPKDRFSAERLKGVDSTLKIQPAKLEDSAVYLCASSWTGGQYEQYFGPGTRLTVT.

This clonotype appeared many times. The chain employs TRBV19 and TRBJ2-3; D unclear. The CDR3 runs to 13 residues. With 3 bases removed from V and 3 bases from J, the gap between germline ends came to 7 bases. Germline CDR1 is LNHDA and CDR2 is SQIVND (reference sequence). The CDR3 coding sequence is TGTGCCAGTAGTATGAGGATGACAGATACGCAGTATTTT. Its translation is CASSMRMTDTQYF.

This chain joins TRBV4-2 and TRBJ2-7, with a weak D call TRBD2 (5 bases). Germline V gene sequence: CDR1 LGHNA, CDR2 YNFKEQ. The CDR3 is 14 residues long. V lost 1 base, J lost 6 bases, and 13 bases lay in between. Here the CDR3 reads CASSQVVGSAEQYF. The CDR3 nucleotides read TGTGCCAGCAGCCAAGTTGTAGGGAGTGCCGAGCAGTACTTC.

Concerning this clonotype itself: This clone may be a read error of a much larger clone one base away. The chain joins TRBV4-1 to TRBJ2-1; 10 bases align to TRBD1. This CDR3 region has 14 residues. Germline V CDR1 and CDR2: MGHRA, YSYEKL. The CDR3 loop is CACSPPGQGNEQFF. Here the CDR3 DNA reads TGCGCCTGCAGCCCGCCGGGACAGGGGAATGAGCAGTTCTTC.